The clone carrying this TCR beta chain was detected only once. Sequencing was performed with immunoSEQ multiplex PCR; in TCRdb, only in-frame clones are kept and a portion is missing. The sample has 58,000 or so clones; roughly 83% are singletons. This entry comes from a study of OX40 agonist ivuxolimab in advanced cancers. Study information: Patients received intravenous ivuxolimab every 2 weeks at 0.01 to 10 mg/kg. Patients with hepatocellular carcinoma, melanoma, renal cell or head and neck cancer made up the dose-escalation patients.

Germline V CDR1 and CDR2: SGHTA, FQGNSA. J lost 9 bases, V lost 3 bases, and 2 bases had no gene match. The CDR3 consists of 14 residues. The rearrangement links TRBV7-2 to TRBJ1-6; 10 nucleotides line up with TRBD1. The material was CD4+ or CD8+ T cells sorted from blood, obtained in a trial of the OX40 agonist ivuxolimab. The receptor comes from an adult with an advanced solid tumor such as melanoma, head and neck, liver or kidney cancer. The CDR3 protein is CASSLGTGVSPLHF. CDR3 DNA sequence: TGTGCCAGCAGCTTGGGGACAGGGGTTTCACCCCTCCACTTT.